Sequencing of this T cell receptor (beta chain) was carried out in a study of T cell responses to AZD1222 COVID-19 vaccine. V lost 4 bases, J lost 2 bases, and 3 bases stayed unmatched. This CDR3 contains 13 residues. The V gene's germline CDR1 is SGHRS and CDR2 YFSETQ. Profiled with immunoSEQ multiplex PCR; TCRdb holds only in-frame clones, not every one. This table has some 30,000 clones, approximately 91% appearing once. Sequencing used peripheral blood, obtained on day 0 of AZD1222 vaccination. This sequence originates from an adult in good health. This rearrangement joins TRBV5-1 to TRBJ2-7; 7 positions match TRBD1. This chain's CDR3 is CASSPDRAYEQYF. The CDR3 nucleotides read TGCGCCAGCAGCCCCGACAGGGCCTACGAGCAGTACTTC.